This record concerns one TCR beta chain sequence. The assay was immunoSEQ multiplex PCR, and TCRdb's table has in-frame clones only and misses some. The data show about 64,000 clones, 75% to 95% seen once. V was clipped by 7 bases and J by 5 bases; unmatched bases: 10. Germline CDR1 is SQVTM and CDR2 is ANQGSEA. The CDR3 runs 14 residues. The source of the sample is a study of OX40 agonist ivuxolimab in advanced cancers. The TCR comes from an adult with an advanced solid tumor such as melanoma, head and neck, liver or kidney cancer. The rearrangement joins TRBV29-1 to TRBJ2-5, with 10 nucleotides matching TRBD1. Specimen: CD4+ or CD8+ T cells sorted from blood, collected in a trial of the OX40 agonist ivuxolimab. DNA for the CDR3: TGCAGCGGACGGGACAGGGGTTTCGCGGAGACCCAGTACTTC. Translated: CSGRDRGFAETQYF.